The TCR beta chain described here comes from a study of shared clonotypes between healthy human individuals. Germline V gene sequence: CDR1 SGHNT, CDR2 YYREEE (reference sequence). CDR3 length equals 15 residues. With 2 bases clipped from V and 5 bases from J, the junction kept 6 bases outside the gene matches. CD8 memory comprised CD45RO+ plus CCR7-negative CD45RA+ TemRA cells. This clone appeared a single time. Clones were sequenced by immunoSEQ multiplex PCR, and TCRdb holds only the in-frame ones, with some missing. Counted here are about 110,000 clones, more than 65% occurring once; the ten biggest clones make up 24%.

Specimen: memory CD8+ T cells sorted from blood. The subset was: CD45RO+ cells pooled with CCR7-negative TemRA cells. The rearrangement uses TRBV5-4 and TRBJ2-7; 11 bases line up with TRBD1. The TCR comes from a woman under 40 in good health. The DNA of the CDR3 is TGTGCCAGCAGCTTAGCCGGGACAGGGGGGGACGAGCAGTACTTC. Amino acids: CASSLAGTGGDEQYF.